The TCR beta chain under discussion was sequenced for a study of regulatory T cells in long-lasting Graves disease. Study details: Recently diagnosed Graves' patients had received antithyroid drugs for under 3 months.

This CDR3 spans 15 amino acids. The germline V gene has CDR1 MDHEN and CDR2 SYDVKM. As to time point: newly diagnosed GD, antithyroid drugs for less than 3 months. PBMC RNA served as the TCR library source. Combining iRepertoire HTBI primers with Arm-PCR of CDR3 regions, the authors built TCR beta libraries. TCRdb analysed the multiplex PCR reads with MiXCR anew, one entry per CDR3 protein. The sample carries roughly 400,000 distinct CDR3 sequences, around 15% recorded once. With regard to this clonotype: An end of the junction does not agree with germline; a read error may underlie this.

These same records also appear under a second study, on T cells in Graves' hyperthyroidism and ophthalmopathy. That paper notes: An initial round of RT-PCR targeting the TCR CDR3 relied on the HTBI primer set.

The chain has TRBV28 and TRBJ1-3; 7 bases match TRBD1. The sequences come from peripheral blood mononuclear cells (PBMCs), collected at new diagnosis, from a patient treated with antithyroid drugs. The clonotype originates from a woman between 18 and 29 years old with Graves disease. CDR3 protein: CTSSQGGAAGNTIYF. The CDR3 coding sequence is TGTACCAGCAGTCAGGGGGGGGCTGCTGGAAACACCATATATTTT.